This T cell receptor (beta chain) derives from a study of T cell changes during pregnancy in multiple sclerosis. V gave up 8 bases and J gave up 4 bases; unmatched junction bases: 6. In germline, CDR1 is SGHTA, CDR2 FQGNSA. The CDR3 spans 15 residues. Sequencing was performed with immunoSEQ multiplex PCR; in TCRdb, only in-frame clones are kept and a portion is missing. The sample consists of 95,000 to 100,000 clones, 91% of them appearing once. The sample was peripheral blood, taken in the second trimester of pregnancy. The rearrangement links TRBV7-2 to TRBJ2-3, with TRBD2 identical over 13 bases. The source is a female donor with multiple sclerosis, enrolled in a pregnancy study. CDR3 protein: CASALAGGPADTQYF. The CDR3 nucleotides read TGTGCCAGCGCACTAGCGGGAGGGCCCGCAGATACGCAGTATTTT.